The source of this TCR beta chain is a study of spatial heterogeneity in lung cancer. Findings of the study overall: For expanded intratumoral alpha and beta TCRs, counts tracked tumor mutation counts.

The time point was: sample taken at primary tumor resection. Sequencing was performed on whole RNA extracted from tumor and nontumor lung tissue, or from frozen PBMC, and the material was left unsorted. The CDR3 covers 14 residues. J was trimmed by 3 bases and V by 2 bases; bases with no gene match: 4. Germline loops: CDR1 SGHDT, CDR2 YYEEEE. Judged by abundance, this clonotype is medium-sized. What it recognizes is unknown. TCRdb reprocessed the 5' RACE reads via MiXCR and lists one record per CDR3 protein. The sample holds around 8,000 distinct CDR3 sequences, 8.2% seen once. The receptor comes from a male donor with early-stage non-small cell lung cancer. J is TRBJ2-5 and V is TRBV5-6, with 7 bases matching TRBD1. The sequences come from lung tumor tissue, collected at surgery. CDR3 sequence (DNA): TGTGCCAGCAGCTTCCGGGACAGAGAAGAGACCCAGTACTTC. It translates to CASSFRDREETQYF.